This TCR beta chain comes out of a study of graft-versus-host responses after intestinal transplantation. Study-wide background: Recipients had transplants, and these were multivisceral, liver-intestinal, or isolated intestinal.

Assay used: immunoSEQ multiplex PCR; TCRdb lists only in-frame clones, some missing. Among some 100,000 clones listed, about 93% were seen once. A word on this clone: Its antigen is undetermined.

Study results and caveats: Detection of GvH clones occurred in recipient marrow, and some had their first appearance in ileum or blood. Allografts from individuals with graft-donor T cell macrochimerism displayed high graft-versus-host to host-versus-graft clonal ratios.

Germline-derived CDR1 and CDR2 are LNHDA and SQIVND (reference sequence). The CDR3 spans 13 residues. V was clipped by 8 bases and J by 7 bases, with 15 bases between them. This material consisted of unstimulated CD8+ T cells sorted from spleen or lymph node cells, taken before transplant. The sequence was obtained from a human donor who was the organ donor for an intestinal transplant. The chain is built from TRBV19 and TRBJ1-5; TRBD1 is a possible D gene (5 bases). The CDR3 loop is CASGWGGAQPQHF. In DNA form, the CDR3 reads TGTGCCAGTGGTTGGGGAGGGGCCCAGCCCCAGCATTTT.